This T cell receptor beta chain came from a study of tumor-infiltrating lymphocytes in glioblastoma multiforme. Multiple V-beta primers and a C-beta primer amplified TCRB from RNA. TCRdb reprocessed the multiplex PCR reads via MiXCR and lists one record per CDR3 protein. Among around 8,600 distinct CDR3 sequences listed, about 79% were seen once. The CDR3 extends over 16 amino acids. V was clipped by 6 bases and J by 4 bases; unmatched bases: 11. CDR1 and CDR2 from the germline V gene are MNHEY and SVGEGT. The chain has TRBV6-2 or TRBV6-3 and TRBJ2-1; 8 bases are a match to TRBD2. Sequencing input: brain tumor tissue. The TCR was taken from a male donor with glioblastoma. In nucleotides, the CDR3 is TGTGCCAGCAGGCCCGCCTCGGGACTAGTGTACAATGAGCAGTTCTTC. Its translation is CASRPASGLVYNEQFF.